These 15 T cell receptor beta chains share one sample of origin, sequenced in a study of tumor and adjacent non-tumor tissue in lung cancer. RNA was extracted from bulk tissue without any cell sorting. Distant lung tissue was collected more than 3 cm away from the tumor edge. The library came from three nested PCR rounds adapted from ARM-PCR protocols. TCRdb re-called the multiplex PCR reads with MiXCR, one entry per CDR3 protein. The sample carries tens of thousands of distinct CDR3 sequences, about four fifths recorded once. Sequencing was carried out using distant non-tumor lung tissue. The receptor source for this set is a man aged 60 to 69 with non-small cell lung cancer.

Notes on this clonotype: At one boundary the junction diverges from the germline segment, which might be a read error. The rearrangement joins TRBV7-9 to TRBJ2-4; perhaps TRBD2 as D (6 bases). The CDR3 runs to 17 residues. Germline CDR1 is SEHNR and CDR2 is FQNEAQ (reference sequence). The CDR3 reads CASSFGAGGDWRNTQYF. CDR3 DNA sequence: TGTGCCAGCAGCTTCGGGGCTGGCGGGGACTGGAGAAACACTCAGTACTTC. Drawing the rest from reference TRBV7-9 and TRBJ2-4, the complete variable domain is DTGVSQNPRHKITKRGQNVTFRCDPISEHNRLYWYRQTLGQGPEFLTYFQNEAQLEKSRLLSDRFSAERPKGSFSTLEIQRTEQGDSAMYLCASSFGAGGDWRNTQYFGAGTRLSVL.

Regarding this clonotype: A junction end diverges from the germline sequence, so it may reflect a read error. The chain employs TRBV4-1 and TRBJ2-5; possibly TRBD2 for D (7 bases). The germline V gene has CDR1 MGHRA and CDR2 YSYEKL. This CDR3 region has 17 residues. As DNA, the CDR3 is TGCGCCAGCAGTCAAGATTGGACTAGGGGGGCTCCCAAGACCCAGTACTTC. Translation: CASSQDWTRGAPKTQYF.

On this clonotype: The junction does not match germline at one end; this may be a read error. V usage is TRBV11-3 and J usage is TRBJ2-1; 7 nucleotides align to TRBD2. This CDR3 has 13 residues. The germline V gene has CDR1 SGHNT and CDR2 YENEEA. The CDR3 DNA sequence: TGTGTCAGCAGCAGGACTAGGAACAATGAGCAGTTCTTC. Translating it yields CVSSRTRNNEQFF.

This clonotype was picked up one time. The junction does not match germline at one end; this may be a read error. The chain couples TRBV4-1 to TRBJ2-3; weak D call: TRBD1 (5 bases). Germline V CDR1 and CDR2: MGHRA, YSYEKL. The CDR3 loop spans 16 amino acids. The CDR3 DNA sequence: TGCTCCAGCAGCCACCTGACCGGGCAACAGGTCGATACGCAGTATTTT. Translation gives CSSSHLTGQQVDTQYF.

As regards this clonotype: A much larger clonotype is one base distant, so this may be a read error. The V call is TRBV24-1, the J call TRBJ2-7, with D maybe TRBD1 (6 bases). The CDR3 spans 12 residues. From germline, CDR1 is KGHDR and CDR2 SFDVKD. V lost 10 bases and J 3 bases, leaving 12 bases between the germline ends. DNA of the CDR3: TGTGCCACTGGACAGCTCCACTACGAGCAGTACTTC. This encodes CATGQLHYEQYF.

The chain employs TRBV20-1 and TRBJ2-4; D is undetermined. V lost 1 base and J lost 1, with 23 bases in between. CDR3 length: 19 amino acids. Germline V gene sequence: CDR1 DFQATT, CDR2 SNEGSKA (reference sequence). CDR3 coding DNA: TGCAGTGCTAGAGCCGTTGACCGGGCCCTAGAGGTGGCCAAAAACATTCAGTACTTC. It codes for CSARAVDRALEVAKNIQYF.

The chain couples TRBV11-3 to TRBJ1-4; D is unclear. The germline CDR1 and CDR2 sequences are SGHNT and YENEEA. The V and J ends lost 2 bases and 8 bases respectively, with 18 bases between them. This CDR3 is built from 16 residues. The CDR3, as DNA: TGTGCCAGCAGCTTATATCTAACCAGGATAGAAGAAAAACTGTTTTTT. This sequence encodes CASSLYLTRIEEKLFF.

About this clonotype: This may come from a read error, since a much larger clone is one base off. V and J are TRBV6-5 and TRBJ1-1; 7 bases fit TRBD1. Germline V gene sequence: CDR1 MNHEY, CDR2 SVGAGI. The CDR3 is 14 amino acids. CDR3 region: CASSLRGGGTETFF. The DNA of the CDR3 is TGTGCCAGCAGCCTACGAGGAGGGGGCACTGAAACTTTCTTT.

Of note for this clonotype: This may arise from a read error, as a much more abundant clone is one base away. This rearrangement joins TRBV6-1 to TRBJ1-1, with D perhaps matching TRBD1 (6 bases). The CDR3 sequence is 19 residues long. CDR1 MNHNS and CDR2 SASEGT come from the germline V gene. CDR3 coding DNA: TGTGCCAGCAGTGCCCAGGGGAAGGGAAACCGGAGAAGGAACACTGAAGCTTACTTT. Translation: CASSAQGKGNRRRNTEAYF.

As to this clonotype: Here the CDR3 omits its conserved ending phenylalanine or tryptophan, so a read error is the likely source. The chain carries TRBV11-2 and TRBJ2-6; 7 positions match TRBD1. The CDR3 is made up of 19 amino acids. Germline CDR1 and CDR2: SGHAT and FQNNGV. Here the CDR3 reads CVSSIVPKDRPSGANVLTL. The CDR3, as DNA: TGTGTCAGCAGCATAGTTCCAAAGGACAGGCCCTCTGGGGCCAACGTCCTGACTTTG.

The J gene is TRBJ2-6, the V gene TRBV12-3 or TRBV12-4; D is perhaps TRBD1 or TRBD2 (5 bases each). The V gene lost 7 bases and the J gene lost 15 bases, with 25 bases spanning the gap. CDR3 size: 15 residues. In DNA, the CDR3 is TGTGCCAGCATTCAGGGACGATCTGGGGCCAAGGCCCTGACTTTC. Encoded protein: CASIQGRSGAKALTF.

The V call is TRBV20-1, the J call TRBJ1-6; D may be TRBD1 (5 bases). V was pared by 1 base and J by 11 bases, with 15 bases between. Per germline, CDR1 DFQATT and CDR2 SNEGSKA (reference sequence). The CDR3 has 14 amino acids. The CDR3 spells CSARVQGERPPLHF. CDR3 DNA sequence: TGCAGTGCTAGAGTCCAGGGAGAGCGTCCACCCCTCCACTTT.

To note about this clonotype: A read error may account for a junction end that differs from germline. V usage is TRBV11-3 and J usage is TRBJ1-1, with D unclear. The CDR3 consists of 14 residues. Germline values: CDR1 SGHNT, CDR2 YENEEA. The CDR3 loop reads CASSSHGRLTEVFF. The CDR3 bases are TGCGCCAGCAGCTCTCACGGACGGCTGACTGAAGTTTTCTTT.

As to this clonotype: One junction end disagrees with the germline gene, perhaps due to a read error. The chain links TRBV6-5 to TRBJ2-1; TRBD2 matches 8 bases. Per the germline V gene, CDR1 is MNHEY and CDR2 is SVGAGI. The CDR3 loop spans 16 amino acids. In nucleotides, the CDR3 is TGTGCTAGCAGTTATCTTACGGGGGGGAGCGACAATGAGCAATTCTTC. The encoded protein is CASSYLTGGSDNEQFF.

CDR3 sequence: CAPSGAVTYEQYF. In nucleotides, the CDR3 is TGTGCCCCCTCGGGGGCGGTCACCTACGAGCAGTACTTC. The chain links TRBV6-6 to TRBJ2-7; D may correspond to TRBD1 or TRBD2 (6 bases each). Germline assignment: CDR1 MNHNY and CDR2 SVGAGI (reference sequence). This CDR3 region has 13 residues. V was pared by 11 bases and J by 2 bases, with 16 bases between.